What follows are 3 T cell receptor beta chains derived from one specimen sequenced in a study of human T cells and chemical hapten exposure. Specified time point: patch test 2, 6 weeks after DPC sensitization. Treatment specified: therapeutic diphenylcyclopropenone sensitization with weekly scalp DPC. TCRdb fed the RACE reads into MiXCR, producing one record per CDR3 protein. The sample has about 41,000 distinct CDR3 sequences, 3% to 3.5% seen once; the top ten hold 6.5% to 8%. The sample consisted of whole blood, taken in connection with sensitization to the hapten diphenylcyclopropenone (DPC). These receptors originate from a man in his forties with alopecia areata. Some clones in this sample may be carry-over from other donors' samples.

This clonotype was picked up many times. The chain employs TRBV6-2 or TRBV6-3 and TRBJ1-1, with a tentative D call TRBD1 (5 bases). The length of the CDR3 is 15 residues. Germline V gene sequence: CDR1 MNHEY, CDR2 SVGEGT. V was cut by 6 bases and J by 6 bases, with 20 bases left in between. CDR3: CASSANLQGGAEAFF. DNA of the CDR3: TGTGCCAGCAGCGCTAATTTGCAGGGCGGCGCTGAAGCTTTCTTT.

This clonotype has at least ten counts. The V gene is TRBV5-6, the J gene TRBJ2-1; the match to TRBD2 covers 7 bases. V lost 0 bases and J lost 7; bases outside the gene matches: 10. The CDR3 contains 16 residues. Germline assignment: CDR1 SGHDT and CDR2 YYEEEE. The CDR3 here is CASSLDKTSAPNEQFF. In nucleotides, the CDR3 is TGTGCCAGCAGCTTGGATAAAACTAGCGCCCCGAATGAGCAGTTCTTC.

Many counts were recorded for this clonotype. V and J are TRBV12-3 or TRBV12-4 and TRBJ1-1; 7 bases agree with TRBD1. The CDR3 is 14 residues long. V shed 7 bases, J shed 11 bases, and the junction held 16 bases outside the gene matches. CDR3 loop: CASTQYIVDRPAFF. DNA of the CDR3: TGTGCCAGCACCCAATATATTGTGGACAGGCCTGCTTTCTTT.